This TCR beta chain was profiled in a study of T-cell reconstitution after alpha-beta-depleted transplantation in children. The study's findings and limits: At the one-year point after transplant, T-cell counts and TCRbeta diversity were found to come mostly from T cells that had been newly produced. Surviving recipient T cells and thymic progenitors produced the high day-60 TCRbeta diversity seen in some patients. Alpha-beta T cells present about two months after transplant were reported to originate from several hundred expanded graft clones.

The ends lost 7 bases at V and 4 bases at J; junction bases unmatched: 12. The CDR3 runs 16 residues. With respect to this clonotype: Antigen unknown.

Unique molecular identifiers tagged the TCRbeta library. From the PCR reads, TCRdb called clonotypes with MiXCR, one entry per CDR3 protein. The table shows 780,000 or so distinct CDR3 sequences, with about 16% occurring only once. The source was PBMCs, mostly from graft donor cells, collected 360 days after TCRalphabeta/CD19-depleted stem cell transplant. The V and J genes are TRBV12-3 or TRBV12-4 and TRBJ2-2, with TRBD1 identical over 7 bases. This TCR derives from a male patient between 5 and 17 years old who had a stem cell transplant for acute lymphoblastic leukemia, so the T cells may come from the graft donor. CDR3 in amino acids: CASTPITGVGTGELFF. CDR3 sequence (DNA): TGTGCCAGCACCCCGATTACAGGGGTGGGCACCGGGGAGCTGTTTTTT.